This TCR beta chain emerged from a study of T cells in Graves' hyperthyroidism and ophthalmopathy. Study at large: Blood from the periphery was taken at initial diagnosis, before any treatment. General study results and limits: Most expanded thyroid clonotypes above 0.001 recurred in blood.

This clonotype was found many times. Its antigen is unknown. J was trimmed by 6 bases and V by 6 bases; bases with no gene match: 3. The CDR3 runs 14 residues. RNA transcripts provided the source from which TCR beta CDR3 regions were amplified. A first-round RT-PCR of the TCR CDR3 used the HTBI primer set. TCRdb analysed the multiplex PCR reads with MiXCR anew, one entry per CDR3 protein. The sample lists about 480,000 distinct CDR3 sequences, 14% occurring once. For the diagnoses, clinical symptoms, serum thyroxine and TRAb, thyroid ultrasound and orbital computed tomography were used. Using over 8.5 ml of fresh peripheral blood, PBMCs were prepared.

The specimen sequenced was blood. The clonotype was recovered from a woman between 18 and 30 years old with Graves' hyperthyroidism. The V and J genes are TRBV12-3 or TRBV12-4 and TRBJ2-1; 12 nucleotides line up with TRBD2. CDR3 in DNA: TGTGCCAGCAGCCCGACTAGCGGGAGCAATGAGCAGTTCTTC. It codes for CASSPTSGSNEQFF.